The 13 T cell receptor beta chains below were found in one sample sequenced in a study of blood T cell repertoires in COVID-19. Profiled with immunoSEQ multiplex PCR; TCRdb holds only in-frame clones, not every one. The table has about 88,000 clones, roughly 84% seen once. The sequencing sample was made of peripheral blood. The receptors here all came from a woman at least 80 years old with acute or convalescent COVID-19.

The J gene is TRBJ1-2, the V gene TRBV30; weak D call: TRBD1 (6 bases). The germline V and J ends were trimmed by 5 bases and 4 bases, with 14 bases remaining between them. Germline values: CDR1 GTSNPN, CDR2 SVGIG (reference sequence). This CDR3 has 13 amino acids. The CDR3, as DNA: TGTGCCTGGGCTCCGGGACAAATCTATGGCTACACCTTC. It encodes CAWAPGQIYGYTF.

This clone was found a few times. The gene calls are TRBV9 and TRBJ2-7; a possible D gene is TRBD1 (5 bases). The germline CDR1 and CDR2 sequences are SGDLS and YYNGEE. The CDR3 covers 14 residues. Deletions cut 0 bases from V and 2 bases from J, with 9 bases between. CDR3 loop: CASSVGAGPYEQYF. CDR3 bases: TGTGCCAGCAGCGTAGGAGCAGGGCCCTACGAGCAGTACTTC.

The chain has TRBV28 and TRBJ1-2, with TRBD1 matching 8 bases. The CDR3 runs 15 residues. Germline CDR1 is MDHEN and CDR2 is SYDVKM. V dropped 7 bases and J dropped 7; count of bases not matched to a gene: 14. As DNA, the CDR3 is TGTGCCAGCACCCTTATCGGAGGTCAGGGGGCTGGCTACACCTTC. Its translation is CASTLIGGQGAGYTF.

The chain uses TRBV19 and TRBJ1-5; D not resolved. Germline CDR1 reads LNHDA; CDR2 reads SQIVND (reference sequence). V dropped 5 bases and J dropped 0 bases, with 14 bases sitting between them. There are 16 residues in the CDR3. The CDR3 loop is CASSLEGGYSNQPQHF. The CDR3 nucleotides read TGTGCCAGTAGTTTGGAGGGAGGGTATAGCAATCAGCCCCAGCATTTT.

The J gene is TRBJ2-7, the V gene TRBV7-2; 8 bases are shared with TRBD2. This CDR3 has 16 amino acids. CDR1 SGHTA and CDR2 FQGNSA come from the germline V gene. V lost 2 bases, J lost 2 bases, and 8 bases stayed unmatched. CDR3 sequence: CASSLMGSGTAYEQYF. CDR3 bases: TGTGCCAGCAGCTTAATGGGTAGCGGGACCGCCTACGAGCAGTACTTC. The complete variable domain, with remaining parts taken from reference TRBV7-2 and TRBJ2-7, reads GAGVSQSPSNKVTEKGKDVELRCDPISGHTALYWYRQSLGQGLEFLIYFQGNSAPDKSGLPSDRFSAERTGGSVSTLTIQRTQQEDSAVYLCASSLMGSGTAYEQYFGPGTRLTVT.

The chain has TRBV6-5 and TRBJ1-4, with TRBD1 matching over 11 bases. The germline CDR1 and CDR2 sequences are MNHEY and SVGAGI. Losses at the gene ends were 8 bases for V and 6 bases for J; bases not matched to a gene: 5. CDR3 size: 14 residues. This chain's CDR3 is CASGRTGGDEKLFF. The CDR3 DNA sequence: TGTGCCAGCGGCCGGACAGGGGGCGATGAAAAACTGTTTTTT.

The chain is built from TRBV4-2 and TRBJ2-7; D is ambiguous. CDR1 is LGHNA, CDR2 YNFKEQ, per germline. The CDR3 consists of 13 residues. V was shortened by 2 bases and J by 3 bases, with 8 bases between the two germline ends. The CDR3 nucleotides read TGTGCCAGCAGCCAAATAACAAACTACGAGCAGTACTTC. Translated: CASSQITNYEQYF.

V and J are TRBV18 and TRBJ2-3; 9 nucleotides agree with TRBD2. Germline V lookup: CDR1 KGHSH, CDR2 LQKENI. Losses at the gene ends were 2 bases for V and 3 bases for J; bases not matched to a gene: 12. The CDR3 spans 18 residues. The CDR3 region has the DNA TGTGCCAGCTCACCATTGGTAGCGGGAGTAGGAGGAACAGATACGCAGTATTTT. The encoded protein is CASSPLVAGVGGTDTQYF.

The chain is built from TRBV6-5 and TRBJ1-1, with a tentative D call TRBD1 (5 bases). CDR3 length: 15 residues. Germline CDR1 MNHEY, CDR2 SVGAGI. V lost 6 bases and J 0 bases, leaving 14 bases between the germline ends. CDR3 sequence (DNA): TGTGCCAGCAGGCAGCAGGGATCGATGAACACTGAAGCTTTCTTT. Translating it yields CASRQQGSMNTEAFF.

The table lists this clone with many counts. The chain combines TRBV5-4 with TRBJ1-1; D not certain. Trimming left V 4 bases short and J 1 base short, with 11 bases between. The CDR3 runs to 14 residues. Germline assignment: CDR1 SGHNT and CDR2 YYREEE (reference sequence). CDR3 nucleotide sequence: TGTGCCAGCAGCCCGGTTCCAGGGAACACTGAAGCTTTCTTT. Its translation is CASSPVPGNTEAFF.

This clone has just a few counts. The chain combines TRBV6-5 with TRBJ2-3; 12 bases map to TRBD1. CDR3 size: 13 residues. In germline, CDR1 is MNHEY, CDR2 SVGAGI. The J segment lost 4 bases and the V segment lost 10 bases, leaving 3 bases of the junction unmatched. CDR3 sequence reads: CANGTGGADTQYF. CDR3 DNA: TGTGCCAATGGGACAGGGGGCGCAGATACGCAGTATTTT.

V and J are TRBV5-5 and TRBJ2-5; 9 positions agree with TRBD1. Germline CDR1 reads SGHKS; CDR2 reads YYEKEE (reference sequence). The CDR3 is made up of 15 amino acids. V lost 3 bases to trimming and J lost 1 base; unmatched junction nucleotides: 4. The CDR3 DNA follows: TGTGCCAGCAGCTCGGGACAGGGTGTCCAAGAGACCCAGTACTTC. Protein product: CASSSGQGVQETQYF. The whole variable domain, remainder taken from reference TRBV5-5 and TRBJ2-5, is DAGVTQSPTHLIKTRGQQVTLRCSPISGHKSVSWYQQVLGQGPQFIFQYYEKEERGRGNFPDRFSARQFPNYSSELNVNALLLGDSALYLCASSSGQGVQETQYFGPGTRLLVL.

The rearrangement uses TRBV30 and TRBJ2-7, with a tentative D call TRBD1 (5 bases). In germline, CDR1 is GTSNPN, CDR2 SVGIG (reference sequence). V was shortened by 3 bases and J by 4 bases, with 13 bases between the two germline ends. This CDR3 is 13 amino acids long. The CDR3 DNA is TGTGCCTGGAGCCGATCACGACAGTACGAGCAGTACTTC. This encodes CAWSRSRQYEQYF.